Presented here are 14 T cell receptor beta chains from one specimen sequenced in a study of shared clonotypes between healthy human individuals. Here immunoSEQ multiplex PCR was the method, and the copy in TCRdb shows in-frame clones only, minus some. The sample carries around 600,000 clones, 98% recorded once. Naive CD8 isolation took CD45RO-negative cells positively selected for CCR7 and excluded terminally differentiated effector memory CD45RA+ cells. Sequenced material: naive CD8+ T cells sorted from blood. The receptors stem from a man aged 25 to 40 in good health.

The count of this clone is one. This chain uses TRBV5-1 with TRBJ1-2, with unresolved D. V was clipped by 5 bases and J by 3 bases, with 11 bases between them. Germline V lookup: CDR1 SGHRS, CDR2 YFSETQ. This CDR3 is 13 amino acids long. In nucleotides, the CDR3 is TGCGCCAGCAGACTGGGGAGCGACTATGGCTACACCTTC. It encodes CASRLGSDYGYTF.

The rearrangement uses TRBV11-2 and TRBJ1-1; TRBD1 agrees at 9 bases. CDR1 and CDR2 from the germline V gene are SGHAT and FQNNGV. The ends lost 5 bases at V and 5 bases at J; junction bases unmatched: 6. CDR3 length: 14 amino acids. The CDR3 loop is CASSDFDRGTEAFF. CDR3 DNA: TGTGCCAGCAGCGATTTTGACAGGGGGACTGAAGCTTTCTTT.

The chain has TRBV6-5 and TRBJ1-5; D is uncertain. V was cut by 7 bases and J by 0 bases, with 13 bases left in between. Germline CDR1 and CDR2: MNHEY and SVGAGI. The CDR3 has 15 residues. In nucleotides, the CDR3 is TGTGCCAGCATGGTACTTAGTGGTAGCAATCAGCCCCAGCATTTT. It yields the protein CASMVLSGSNQPQHF.

The chain recombines TRBV19 with TRBJ1-5; the match to TRBD1 covers 7 bases. Germline V gene sequence: CDR1 LNHDA, CDR2 SQIVND (reference sequence). The CDR3 has 15 residues. V was pared by 5 bases and J by 0 bases, with 4 bases of the junction left unmatched. The CDR3 bases are TGTGCCAGTAGTCTGACAGGGTATAGCAATCAGCCCCAGCATTTT. It yields the protein CASSLTGYSNQPQHF.

The V and J genes are TRBV15 and TRBJ1-2, with 8 positions matching TRBD1. The CDR3 has 15 residues. Per germline, CDR1 LNHNV and CDR2 YYDKDF (reference sequence). J lost 5 bases, V lost 5 bases, and 10 bases had no gene match. Here the CDR3 reads CATSGPTGAVYGYTF. Here the CDR3 DNA reads TGTGCCACCAGCGGGCCGACAGGGGCGGTTTATGGCTACACCTTC.

The CDR3 region is CASSLGFSGNNEQFF. The CDR3, as DNA: TGTGCCAGCAGCTTAGGGTTTAGCGGGAACAATGAGCAGTTCTTC. This rearrangement joins TRBV11-3 to TRBJ2-1, with 8 positions matching TRBD2. Germline CDR1 is SGHNT and CDR2 is YENEEA. The J segment lost 5 bases and the V segment lost 1 base, leaving 4 bases of the junction unmatched. The CDR3 spans 15 residues.

The chain has TRBV5-4 and TRBJ1-1; D gene uncertain. CDR3 length: 15 residues. V was pared by 2 bases and J by 5 bases, with 16 bases between. Germline V gene lookup returns CDR1 SGHNT and CDR2 YYREEE (reference sequence). For the CDR3, the DNA is TGTGCCAGCAGCTTTCAAAGTCCCTTACTTACTGAAGCTTTCTTT. Amino acids: CASSFQSPLLTEAFF.

V is TRBV5-1 and J is TRBJ1-4; possible D gene TRBD1, 6 bases. CDR1 and CDR2 (germline): SGHRS, YFSETQ. This CDR3 has 16 residues. V lost 1 base, J lost 6 bases, and 16 bases lay in between. The CDR3 DNA is TGCGCCAGCAGCTTGAGTTGGGGGGCAGAGGATGAAAAACTGTTTTTT. This codes for CASSLSWGAEDEKLFF. Filled out from reference TRBV5-1 and TRBJ1-4, the complete variable domain reads KAGVTQTPRYLIKTRGQQVTLSCSPISGHRSVSWYQQTPGQGLQFLFEYFSETQRNKGNFPGRFSGRQFSNSRSEMNVSTLELGDSALYLCASSLSWGAEDEKLFFGSGTQLSVL.

This clone occurred once. The gene calls are TRBV7-9 and TRBJ1-4, with a possible D match to TRBD1 (6 bases). The CDR3 is made up of 14 amino acids. V was cut by 4 bases and J by 5 bases, with 11 bases left in between. Germline V gene data show CDR1 as SEHNR and CDR2 as FQNEAQ (reference sequence). The CDR3 DNA is TGTGCCAGCAGCTCGATGGACAGAAATGAAAAACTGTTTTTT. It translates to CASSSMDRNEKLFF.

This chain connects TRBV7-9 to TRBJ1-2; 7 bases are shared with TRBD1. The CDR3 extends over 15 amino acids. With V trimmed by 6 bases and J by 2 bases, 9 bases remained unmatched. Germline values: CDR1 SEHNR, CDR2 FQNEAQ (reference sequence). The CDR3 here is CASRGTGAPNYGYTF. The CDR3 region has the DNA TGTGCCAGCAGGGGAACAGGGGCTCCCAACTATGGCTACACCTTC.

The chain is built from TRBV18 and TRBJ1-2; D is unclear. CDR1 is KGHSH and CDR2 is LQKENI in the germline V gene. Between the trimmed V and J ends, which lost 3 bases and 3 bases, there was a span of 11 bases. This CDR3 spans 14 amino acids. The chain's CDR3 is CASSPDEEYYGYTF. The CDR3 DNA reads TGTGCCAGCTCACCTGACGAGGAATACTATGGCTACACCTTC.

CDR3 sequence: CASSPGTSGTYEQYF. DNA for the CDR3: TGCGCCAGCAGCCCCGGGACTAGCGGGACCTACGAGCAGTACTTC. The chain has TRBV5-1 and TRBJ2-7; TRBD2 matches 13 bases. V lost 4 bases and J lost 2; bases outside the gene matches: 3. The CDR3 spans 15 residues. CDR1 is SGHRS and CDR2 is YFSETQ in the germline V gene.

Points on this clone: The germline gene is not matched at one end of the junction; a read error may be the cause. Here the CDR3 reads CASSLAVLYLEQYF. The CDR3 DNA reads as TGTGCCAGCAGCCTAGCGGTCCTCTATCTCGAGCAGTACTTC. This chain uses TRBV7-8 with TRBJ2-7; TRBD2 aligns across 7 bases. This CDR3 comprises 14 residues. Germline V CDR1 and CDR2: SGHVS, FQNEAQ.

The table lists this clone with a count of one. V is TRBV4-1 and J is TRBJ2-7; D may be TRBD1 or TRBD2 (5 bases each). CDR3 length equals 15 residues. Germline V gene lookup returns CDR1 MGHRA and CDR2 YSYEKL. Trimming stripped 5 bases from V and 3 bases from J, with 17 bases between. The CDR3 region has the DNA TGCGCCAGCAGCATGGAGGATACAGGACTCTACGAGCAGTACTTC. Protein sequence: CASSMEDTGLYEQYF.